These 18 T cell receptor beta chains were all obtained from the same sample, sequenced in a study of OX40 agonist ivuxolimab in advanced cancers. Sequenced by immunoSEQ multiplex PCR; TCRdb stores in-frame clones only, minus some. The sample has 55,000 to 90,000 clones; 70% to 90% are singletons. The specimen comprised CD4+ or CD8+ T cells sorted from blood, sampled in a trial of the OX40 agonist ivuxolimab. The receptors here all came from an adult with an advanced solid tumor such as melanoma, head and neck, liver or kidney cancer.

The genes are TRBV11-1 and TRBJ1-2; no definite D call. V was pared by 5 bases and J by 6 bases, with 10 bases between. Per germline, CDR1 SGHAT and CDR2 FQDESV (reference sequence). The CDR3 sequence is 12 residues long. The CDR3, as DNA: TGTGCCAGCAGCCCCCGAGCAGATGGCTACACCTTC. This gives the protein CASSPRADGYTF. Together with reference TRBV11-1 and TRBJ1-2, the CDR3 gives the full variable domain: EAEVAQSPRYKITEKSQAVAFWCDPISGHATLYWYRQILGQGPELLVQFQDESVVDDSQLPKDRFSAERLKGVDSTLKIQPAELGDSAMYLCASSPRADGYTFGSGTRLTVV.

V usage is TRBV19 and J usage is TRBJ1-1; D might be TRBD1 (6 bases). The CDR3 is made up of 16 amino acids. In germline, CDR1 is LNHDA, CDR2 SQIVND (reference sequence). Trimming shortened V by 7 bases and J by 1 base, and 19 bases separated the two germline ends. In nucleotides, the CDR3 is TGTGCCAGTAATACGGGGAGGAGGGGGGAGAACACTGAAGCTTTCTTT. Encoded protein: CASNTGRRGENTEAFF.

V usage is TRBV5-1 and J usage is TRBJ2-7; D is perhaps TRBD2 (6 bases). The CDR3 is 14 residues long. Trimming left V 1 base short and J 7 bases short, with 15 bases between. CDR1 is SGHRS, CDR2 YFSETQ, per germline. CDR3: CASSLLLGGLEQYF. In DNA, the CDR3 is TGCGCCAGCAGCTTGCTACTCGGGGGTCTTGAGCAGTACTTC.

CDR3 bases: TGTGCCAGCAGCTTGGGTGGGGCGCTGGGCACCGGGGAGCTGTTTTTT. Its protein product is CASSLGGALGTGELFF. This chain connects TRBV13 to TRBJ2-2; a weak D match, TRBD1 (5 bases). V lost 3 bases and J 4 bases, leaving 15 bases between the germline ends. The CDR3 is 16 amino acids. Looked up from germline, CDR1 is PRHDT and CDR2 is FYEKMQ (reference sequence).

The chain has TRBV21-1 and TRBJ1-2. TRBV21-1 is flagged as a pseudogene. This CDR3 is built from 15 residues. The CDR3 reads CASPHLRGNRNVYTF. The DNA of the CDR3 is TGTGCCAGCCCCCACCTTCGGGGAAACCGGAACGTCTACACCTTC.

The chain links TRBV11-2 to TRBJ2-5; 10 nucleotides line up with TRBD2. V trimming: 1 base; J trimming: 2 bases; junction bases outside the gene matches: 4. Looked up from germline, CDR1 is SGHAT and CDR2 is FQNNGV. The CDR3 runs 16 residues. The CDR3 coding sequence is TGTGCCAGCAGCTTAGGCCTAGCGGGGGAACAAGAGACCCAGTACTTC. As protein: CASSLGLAGEQETQYF.

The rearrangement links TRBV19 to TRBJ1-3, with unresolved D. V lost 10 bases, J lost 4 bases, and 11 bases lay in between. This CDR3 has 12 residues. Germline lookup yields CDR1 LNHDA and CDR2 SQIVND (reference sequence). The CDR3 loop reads CATVSNGNTIYF. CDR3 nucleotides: TGTGCCACCGTCAGCAACGGAAACACCATATATTTT.

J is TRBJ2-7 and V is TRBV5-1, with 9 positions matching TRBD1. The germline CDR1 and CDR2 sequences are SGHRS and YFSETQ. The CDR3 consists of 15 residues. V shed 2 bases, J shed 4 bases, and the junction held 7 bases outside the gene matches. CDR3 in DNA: TGCGCCAGCAGCTTAAGCCCGGGACAGGGTTACGAGCAGTACTTC. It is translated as CASSLSPGQGYEQYF.

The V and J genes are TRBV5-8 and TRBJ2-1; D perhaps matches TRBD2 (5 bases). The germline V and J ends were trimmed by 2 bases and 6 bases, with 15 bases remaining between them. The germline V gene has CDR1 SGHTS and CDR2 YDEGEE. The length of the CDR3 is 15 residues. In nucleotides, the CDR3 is TGTGCCAGCAGCTTTGGGTTCATGGAGGTCAATGAGCAGTTCTTC. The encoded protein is CASSFGFMEVNEQFF. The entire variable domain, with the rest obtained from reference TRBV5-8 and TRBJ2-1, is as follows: EAGVTQSPTHLIKTRGQQATLRCSPISGHTSVYWYQQALGLGLQFLLWYDEGEERNRGNFPPRFSGRQFPNYSSELNVNALELEDSALYLCASSFGFMEVNEQFFGPGTRLTVL.

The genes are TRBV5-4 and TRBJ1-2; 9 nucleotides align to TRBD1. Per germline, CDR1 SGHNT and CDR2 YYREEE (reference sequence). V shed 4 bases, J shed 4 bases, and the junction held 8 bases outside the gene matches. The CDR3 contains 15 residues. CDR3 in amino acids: CASSTGGQGVYGYTF. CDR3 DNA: TGTGCCAGCAGCACTGGGGGACAGGGCGTCTATGGCTACACCTTC.

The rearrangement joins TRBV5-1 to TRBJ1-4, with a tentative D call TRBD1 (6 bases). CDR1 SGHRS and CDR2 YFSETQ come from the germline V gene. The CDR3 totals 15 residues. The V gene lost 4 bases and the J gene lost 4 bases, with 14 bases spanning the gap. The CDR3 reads CASSPGGGDNEKLFF. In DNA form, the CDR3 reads TGCGCCAGCAGCCCGGGGGGCGGAGATAATGAAAAACTGTTTTTT.

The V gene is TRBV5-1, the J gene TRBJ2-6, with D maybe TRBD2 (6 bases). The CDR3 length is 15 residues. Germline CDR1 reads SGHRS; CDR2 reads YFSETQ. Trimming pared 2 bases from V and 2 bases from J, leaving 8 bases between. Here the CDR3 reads CASSFGGTGANVLTF. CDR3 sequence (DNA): TGCGCCAGCAGCTTTGGGGGGACTGGGGCCAACGTCCTGACTTTC.

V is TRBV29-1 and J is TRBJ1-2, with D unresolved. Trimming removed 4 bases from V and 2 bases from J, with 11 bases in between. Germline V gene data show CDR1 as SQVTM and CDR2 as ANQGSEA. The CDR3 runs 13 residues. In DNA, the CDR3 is TGCAGCGTTGTCCTCGGGGAAAACTATGGCTACACCTTC. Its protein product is CSVVLGENYGYTF.

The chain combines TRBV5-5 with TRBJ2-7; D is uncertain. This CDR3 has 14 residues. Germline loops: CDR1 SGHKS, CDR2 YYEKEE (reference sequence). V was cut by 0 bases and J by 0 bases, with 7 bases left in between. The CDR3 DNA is TGTGCCAGCAGCTTGGTGCAGAGCTCCTACGAGCAGTACTTC. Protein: CASSLVQSSYEQYF.

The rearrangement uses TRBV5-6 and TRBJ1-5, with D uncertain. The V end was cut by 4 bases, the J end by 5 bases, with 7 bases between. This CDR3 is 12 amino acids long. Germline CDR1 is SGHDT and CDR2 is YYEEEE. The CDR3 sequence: CASSLPDQPQHF. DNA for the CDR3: TGTGCCAGCAGCCTTCCGGATCAGCCCCAGCATTTT.

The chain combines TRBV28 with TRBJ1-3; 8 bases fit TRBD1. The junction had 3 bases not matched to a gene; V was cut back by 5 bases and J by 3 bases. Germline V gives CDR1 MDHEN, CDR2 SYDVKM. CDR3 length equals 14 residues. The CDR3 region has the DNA TGTGCCAGCAGTCCAGGGGGCTTTGGAAACACCATATATTTT. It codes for CASSPGGFGNTIYF.

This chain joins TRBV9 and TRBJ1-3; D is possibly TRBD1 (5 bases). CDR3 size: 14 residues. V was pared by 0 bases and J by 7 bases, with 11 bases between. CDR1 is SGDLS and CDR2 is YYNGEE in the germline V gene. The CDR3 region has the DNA TGTGCCAGCAGCGTAGGCCCAGGGTGGAACACCATATATTTT. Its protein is CASSVGPGWNTIYF.

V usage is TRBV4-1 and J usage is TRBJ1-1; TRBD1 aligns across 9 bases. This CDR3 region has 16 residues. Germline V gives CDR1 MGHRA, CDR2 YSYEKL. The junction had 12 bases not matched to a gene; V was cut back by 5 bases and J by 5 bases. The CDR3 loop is CASSSGTGRGGTEAFF. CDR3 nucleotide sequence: TGCGCCAGCAGCTCCGGGACAGGGAGGGGTGGGACTGAAGCTTTCTTT.